This T cell receptor (beta chain) was found in a study of T cell clonality in common variable immunodeficiency. Study conclusions and caveats: Compared with healthy controls, CVID subjects showed increased TCRbeta clonality, mostly in about a third. Repertoire-complication correlations in CVID were limited by patient heterogeneity.

V trimming: 5 bases; J trimming: 3 bases; junction bases outside the gene matches: 8. The CDR3 runs 17 residues. The germline V gene encodes CDR1 KGHSH and CDR2 LQKENI. Patients and controls were mostly of Caucasian heritage. Sequencing input was equivalent genomic DNA from CVID and controls. Libraries were prepared by immunoSEQ multiplex PCR; TCRdb keeps only in-frame clonotypes and omits some of them. The profile covers 50,000 to 55,000 clones, none occurring a single time. This clone occurred many times. The antigen is not known. The DNA ends 3 residues before the CDR3 does, and the rest of the CDR3 is filled in from the germline J gene.

V and J are TRBV18 and TRBJ2-6; 9 bases agree with TRBD2. This TCR derives from a person aged 18 to 75 in good health. The sequenced material came from peripheral blood mononuclear cells. The CDR3 bases that were read are TGTGCCAGCTCATCCCTTGCGGGAGGGTTTGGGGCCAACGTC. Amino acids: CASSSLAGGFGANV. Given in full, the CDR3 is CASSSLAGGFGANVLTF.